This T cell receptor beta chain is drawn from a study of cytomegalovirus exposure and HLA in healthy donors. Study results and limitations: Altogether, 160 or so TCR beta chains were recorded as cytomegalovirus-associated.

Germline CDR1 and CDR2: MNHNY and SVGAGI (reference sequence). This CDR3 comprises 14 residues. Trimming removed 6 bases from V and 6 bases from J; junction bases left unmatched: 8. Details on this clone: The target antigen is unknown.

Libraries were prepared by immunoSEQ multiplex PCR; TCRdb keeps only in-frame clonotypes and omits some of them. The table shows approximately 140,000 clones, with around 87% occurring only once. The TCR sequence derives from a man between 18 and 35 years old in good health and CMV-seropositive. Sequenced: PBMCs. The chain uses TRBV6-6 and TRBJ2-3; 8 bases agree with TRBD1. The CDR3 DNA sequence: TGTGCCAGCAGGGCCCAGGGGGCGCGCGATACGCAGTATTTT. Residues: CASRAQGARDTQYF.